This is a list of T cell receptor beta chains from one sample in a study of shared clonotypes between healthy human individuals. The data were produced by immunoSEQ multiplex PCR, yet TCRdb's version contains in-frame clones alone and is incomplete. The table lists hundreds of thousands of clones, roughly 70% of them singletons. Sequenced material: memory CD4+ T cells sorted from blood. These receptors came from a man in his thirties or forties in good health. Each CDR3 is given with its conserved first and last residue. The D gene is left open where the match is weak. Clone size, where shown, is once, few, many, or a class for clones that have expanded.

abundance: .; j_gene: TRBJ1-3; d_gene: .; v_gene: TRBV6-1; CDR3nt: TGTGCCAGCAGTGAAGCCTACACCATATATTTT; CDR3aa: CASSEAYTIYF
abundance: .; j_gene: TRBJ1-5; d_gene: .; v_gene: TRBV10-2; CDR3nt: TGCGCCAGCAGCGACCATTCTCGGCGGTTCAATCAGCCCCAGCATTTT; CDR3aa: CASSDHSRRFNQPQHF
abundance: few; j_gene: TRBJ1-4; d_gene: .; v_gene: TRBV28; CDR3nt: TGTGCCAGCAGTCCGTACTTCGCAACTAATGAAAAACTGTTTTTT; CDR3aa: CASSPYFATNEKLFF
abundance: once; j_gene: TRBJ2-5; d_gene: .; v_gene: TRBV18; CDR3nt: TGTGCCAGCTCACTGGCGAACCAAGAGACCCAGTACTTC; CDR3aa: CASSLANQETQYF
abundance: .; j_gene: TRBJ2-5; d_gene: .; v_gene: TRBV2; CDR3nt: TGTGCCAGCAGTGAATCTCGAGGGAAACAAGAGACCCAGTACTTC; CDR3aa: CASSESRGKQETQYF
abundance: .; j_gene: TRBJ2-5; d_gene: .; v_gene: TRBV5-1; CDR3nt: TGCGCCAGCAGCTCAGGTGGTTGGGGTAACCAAGAGACCCAGTACTTC; CDR3aa: CASSSGGWGNQETQYF
abundance: .; j_gene: TRBJ2-7; d_gene: .; v_gene: TRBV25-1; CDR3nt: TGTGCCAGCAGTATACAGGGATACGAGCAGTACTTC; CDR3aa: CASSIQGYEQYF
abundance: .; j_gene: TRBJ1-1; d_gene: .; v_gene: TRBV2; CDR3nt: TGTGCCACGGGGCTCGGCGGGACTGAAGCTTTCTTT; CDR3aa: CATGLGGTEAFF
abundance: .; j_gene: TRBJ2-3; d_gene: TRBD2; v_gene: TRBV7-2; CDR3nt: TGTGCCAGCAGCTTACGTCTAGCGGGGCAGTATTTT; CDR3aa: CASSLRLAGQYF
abundance: .; j_gene: TRBJ2-7; d_gene: .; v_gene: TRBV6-1; CDR3nt: TGTGCCAGCAGGGGGGGAGGGGGCGGCTACGAGCAGTACTTC; CDR3aa: CASRGGGGGYEQYF
abundance: .; j_gene: TRBJ1-2; d_gene: .; v_gene: TRBV20-1; CDR3nt: TGCAGTGCTAGGGAATATGGCTACACCTTC; CDR3aa: CSAREYGYTF
abundance: .; j_gene: TRBJ2-3; d_gene: .; v_gene: TRBV16; CDR3nt: TGTGCCAGCAGCCAAAGGATCGGCCCTAGCACAGATACGCAGTATTTT; CDR3aa: CASSQRIGPSTDTQYF
abundance: .; j_gene: TRBJ2-2; d_gene: TRBD2; v_gene: TRBV18; CDR3nt: TGTGCCAGCTCACCAAGCCTAGCGGAGAACACCGGGGAGCTGTTTTTT; CDR3aa: CASSPSLAENTGELFF
abundance: .; j_gene: TRBJ2-5; d_gene: .; v_gene: TRBV2; CDR3nt: TGTGCCAGCAGTGAAGGGTGGGAGACCCAGTACTTC; CDR3aa: CASSEGWETQYF
abundance: .; j_gene: TRBJ2-5; d_gene: TRBD2; v_gene: TRBV10-3; CDR3nt: TGTGCCAGCCGACTAGCGGGGGTTCAAGAGACCCAGTACTTC; CDR3aa: CASRLAGVQETQYF
abundance: .; j_gene: TRBJ1-1; d_gene: .; v_gene: TRBV7-9; CDR3nt: TGTGCCAGCAGCAGGACTCTCAGGGGAGGGGGCACTGAAGCTTTCTTT; CDR3aa: CASSRTLRGGGTEAFF
abundance: .; j_gene: TRBJ2-3; d_gene: .; v_gene: TRBV5-6; CDR3nt: TGTGCCAGCAGCTTGTCGGGACAAGGCACAGATACGCAGTATTTT; CDR3aa: CASSLSGQGTDTQYF
abundance: .; j_gene: TRBJ2-1; d_gene: .; v_gene: TRBV9; CDR3nt: TGTGCCAGCAGCGTAGCTGAGGGAGCCCCCAATGAGCAGTTCTTC; CDR3aa: CASSVAEGAPNEQFF
abundance: .; j_gene: TRBJ2-1; d_gene: .; v_gene: TRBV7-9; CDR3nt: TGTGCCAGCACCCTACTAGTCAGCCCCTACAATGAGCAGTTCTTC; CDR3aa: CASTLLVSPYNEQFF
abundance: .; j_gene: TRBJ2-2; d_gene: TRBD1; v_gene: TRBV5-1; CDR3nt: TGCGCCAGCAAACTGGGACAGCCTTCCACCGGGGAGCTGTTTTTT; CDR3aa: CASKLGQPSTGELFF
abundance: .; j_gene: TRBJ2-7; d_gene: .; v_gene: TRBV5-1; CDR3nt: TGCGCCAGCAGCCCACCGACAGTAACCTACGAGCAGTACTTC; CDR3aa: CASSPPTVTYEQYF
abundance: .; j_gene: TRBJ1-4; d_gene: .; v_gene: TRBV7-8; CDR3nt: TGTGCCAGCAGCTTAATTCCAGGGGCGCTTAATGAAAAACTGTTTTTT; CDR3aa: CASSLIPGALNEKLFF
abundance: .; j_gene: TRBJ2-7; d_gene: .; v_gene: TRBV28; CDR3nt: TGTGCCAGCAGAGCGACTAGCTACGAGCAGTACTTC; CDR3aa: CASRATSYEQYF
abundance: .; j_gene: TRBJ2-7; d_gene: .; v_gene: TRBV19; CDR3nt: TGTGCCAGTAGTATAGTCCCCAGTACAGGTGGCGAGCAGTACTTC; CDR3aa: CASSIVPSTGGEQYF
abundance: .; j_gene: TRBJ2-5; d_gene: TRBD2; v_gene: TRBV5-1; CDR3nt: TGCGCCAGCAGCCGCTGGGGAGCGGGAGAAGAGACCCAGTACTTC; CDR3aa: CASSRWGAGEETQYF
abundance: many; j_gene: TRBJ2-2; d_gene: .; v_gene: TRBV10-2; CDR3nt: TGCGCCAGCAGTGAGGGGCTAGTATCCGGGGAGCTGTTTTTT; CDR3aa: CASSEGLVSGELFF
abundance: .; j_gene: TRBJ2-1; d_gene: TRBD1; v_gene: TRBV29-1; CDR3nt: TGCAGCGTTGCGACAGGGGGCTGGAACAATGAGCAGTTCTTC; CDR3aa: CSVATGGWNNEQFF
abundance: few; j_gene: TRBJ2-2; d_gene: .; v_gene: TRBV11-3; CDR3nt: TGTGCCAGCAGCTTAACCTTCGCCGATCGGGGACATTTTAACACCGGGGAGCTGTTTTTT; CDR3aa: CASSLTFADRGHFNTGELFF
abundance: .; j_gene: TRBJ2-1; d_gene: TRBD2; v_gene: TRBV6-1; CDR3nt: TGTGCCAGCAGTGAATTTGGGACTAGCAGATACAATGAGCAGTTCTTC; CDR3aa: CASSEFGTSRYNEQFF
abundance: .; j_gene: TRBJ2-5; d_gene: .; v_gene: TRBV15; CDR3nt: TGTGCCACCAGCGGGAGGGACAGTTACCAAGAGACCCAGTACTTC; CDR3aa: CATSGRDSYQETQYF
abundance: .; j_gene: TRBJ2-7; d_gene: TRBD2; v_gene: TRBV5-4; CDR3nt: TGTGCCAGCAGCTCAAGCGGGAGGGCCAACGAGCAGTACTTC; CDR3aa: CASSSSGRANEQYF
abundance: .; j_gene: TRBJ2-5; d_gene: .; v_gene: TRBV30; CDR3nt: TGTGCCTCCGCTGCCCAAGAGACCCAGTACTTC; CDR3aa: CASAAQETQYF
abundance: few; j_gene: TRBJ2-3; d_gene: .; v_gene: TRBV5-1; CDR3nt: TGCGCCAGCAGCTTAACGGGGTTTAAAACAGATACGCAGTATTTT; CDR3aa: CASSLTGFKTDTQYF
abundance: many; j_gene: TRBJ2-1; d_gene: .; v_gene: TRBV10-1; CDR3nt: TGCGCCAGCAGTGACAACCAGAACAATGAGCAGTTCTTC; CDR3aa: CASSDNQNNEQFF
abundance: .; j_gene: TRBJ2-5; d_gene: .; v_gene: TRBV10-1; CDR3nt: TGCGCCAGCGAGCCGTACCAAGAGACCCAGTACTTC; CDR3aa: CASEPYQETQYF
abundance: .; j_gene: TRBJ2-7; d_gene: .; v_gene: TRBV10-1; CDR3nt: TGCGCCAGCAGTGACCCAGACAGCGTCTACGAGCAGTACTTC; CDR3aa: CASSDPDSVYEQYF
abundance: .; j_gene: TRBJ2-1; d_gene: .; v_gene: TRBV7-7; CDR3nt: TGTGCCAGCAGCTTAGGGTTTAGTCGAAACAATGAGCAGTTCTTC; CDR3aa: CASSLGFSRNNEQFF
abundance: few; j_gene: TRBJ2-5; d_gene: .; v_gene: TRBV5-1; CDR3nt: TGCGCCAGCAGCCCCGAGACAGAGACCCAGTACTTC; CDR3aa: CASSPETETQYF
abundance: once; j_gene: TRBJ2-5; d_gene: TRBD1; v_gene: TRBV9; CDR3nt: TGTGCCAGCAGCGTAGAGACAGGGATCCTCGGAGAGACCCAGTACTTC; CDR3aa: CASSVETGILGETQYF
abundance: .; j_gene: TRBJ2-3; d_gene: .; v_gene: TRBV4-3; CDR3nt: TGCGCCAGCAGCCAAGACCAGCTCACAGATACGCAGTATTTT; CDR3aa: CASSQDQLTDTQYF
abundance: few; j_gene: TRBJ2-3; d_gene: .; v_gene: TRBV15; CDR3nt: TGTGCCACCAGCAGAGATCAGGCAGGGAACACAGATACGCAGTATTTT; CDR3aa: CATSRDQAGNTDTQYF
abundance: .; j_gene: TRBJ2-3; d_gene: TRBD1; v_gene: TRBV19; CDR3nt: TGTGCCAGTAGTATCGGCGGCAGGGGGTACACAGATACGCAGTATTTT; CDR3aa: CASSIGGRGYTDTQYF
abundance: .; j_gene: TRBJ2-7; d_gene: TRBD1; v_gene: TRBV28; CDR3nt: TGTGCCAGCAGTAGGGACAGGGTGCTCCGGGAGCAGTACTTC; CDR3aa: CASSRDRVLREQYF
abundance: .; j_gene: TRBJ2-1; d_gene: .; v_gene: TRBV20-1; CDR3nt: TGCAGTGCTAGCGTGGGGCGGCAGTTCTTC; CDR3aa: CSASVGRQFF
abundance: few; j_gene: TRBJ1-1; d_gene: .; v_gene: TRBV27; CDR3nt: TGTGCCAGCAGTTTATCGAGACAGAACACTGAAGCTTTCTTT; CDR3aa: CASSLSRQNTEAFF
abundance: once; j_gene: TRBJ2-6; d_gene: .; v_gene: TRBV5-4; CDR3nt: TGTGCCAGCAGTTATATATCACGCTCTGGGGCCAACGTCCTGACTTTC; CDR3aa: CASSYISRSGANVLTF
abundance: .; j_gene: TRBJ2-5; d_gene: TRBD1; v_gene: TRBV29-1; CDR3nt: TGCAGCGTTGTCTCCCTGCAGGGGGCGGGAGAGACCCAGTACTTC; CDR3aa: CSVVSLQGAGETQYF
abundance: .; j_gene: TRBJ1-5; d_gene: .; v_gene: TRBV7-2; CDR3nt: TGTGCCAGCAGCTTAGGAGGCCAGCCCCAGCATTTT; CDR3aa: CASSLGGQPQHF